One and the same sample provided the 12 T cell receptor beta chains below, sequenced in a study of control samples from healthy donors and cancer patients. Profiled with immunoSEQ multiplex PCR; TCRdb holds only in-frame clones, not every one. The sample yields 65,000 to 80,000 clones, over 85% seen once. The sequencing input was PBMCs. Receptors originate from an older woman with head and neck cancer.

This rearrangement joins TRBV9 to TRBJ1-4, with D perhaps matching TRBD1 (5 bases). This CDR3 contains 14 residues. The germline V gene encodes CDR1 SGDLS and CDR2 YYNGEE. V was trimmed by 3 bases and J by 3 bases, leaving 9 bases between them. This CDR3 is CASSEGLPNEKLFF. The CDR3 coding sequence is TGTGCCAGCAGCGAGGGGCTGCCTAATGAAAAACTGTTTTTT.

V and J are TRBV18 and TRBJ1-5; unclear D gene. Germline assignment: CDR1 KGHSH and CDR2 LQKENI. The length of the CDR3 is 14 residues. V lost 3 bases and J 6 bases, leaving 12 bases between the germline ends. Written as DNA, the CDR3 is TGTGCCAGCTCACCCCTGGGAAGTAGTCAGCCCCAGCATTTT. Translated, it gives CASSPLGSSQPQHF.

This clone occurred once. The chain recombines TRBV28 with TRBJ1-4; D not resolved. The V end was cut by 8 bases, the J end by 4 bases, with 8 bases between. Germline V gives CDR1 MDHEN, CDR2 SYDVKM. The CDR3 loop spans 12 amino acids. CDR3 in DNA: TGTGCCAGCGGAACGATTAATGAAAAACTGTTTTTT. Translating it yields CASGTINEKLFF.

V gene TRBV12-5 combines with J gene TRBJ2-7; D uncertain. Trimming stripped 0 bases from V and 2 bases from J, with 5 bases between. The length of the CDR3 is 13 residues. Looked up from germline, CDR1 is LGHNT and CDR2 is FRNRAP. CDR3: CASGLVSTYEQYF. For the CDR3, the DNA is TGTGCTAGTGGTTTGGTATCTACCTACGAGCAGTACTTC. The variable domain in full, with the rest retrieved from reference TRBV12-5 and TRBJ2-7, is DARVTQTPRHKVTEMGQEVTMRCQPILGHNTVFWYRQTMMQGLELLAYFRNRAPLDDSGMPKDRFSAEMPDATLATLKIQPSEPRDSAVYFCASGLVSTYEQYFGPGTRLTVT.

V is TRBV7-2 and J is TRBJ2-3; 14 nucleotides line up with TRBD2. Losses at the gene ends were 5 bases for V and 5 bases for J; bases not matched to a gene: 12. Looked up from germline, CDR1 is SGHTA and CDR2 is FQGNSA. The CDR3 length is 18 residues. The CDR3 here is CASSATMGLAGVLDTQYF. CDR3 bases: TGTGCCAGCAGCGCGACTATGGGACTAGCGGGAGTTTTAGATACGCAGTATTTT.

A few counts support this clone. The chain joins TRBV6-1 to TRBJ1-5, with D possibly TRBD1 on 6 matching bases. V was shortened by 4 bases and J by 9 bases, with 19 bases between the two germline ends. The CDR3 spans 15 residues. Germline V lookup: CDR1 MNHNS, CDR2 SASEGT. In DNA, the CDR3 is TGTGCCAGCAGTGGAGCAGGGGCCCAATTTGGGCCCCAGCATTTT. Encoded protein: CASSGAGAQFGPQHF.

The chain links TRBV5-6 to TRBJ1-2; 8 bases are a match to TRBD1. The germline V gene encodes CDR1 SGHDT and CDR2 YYEEEE. This CDR3 is built from 15 residues. The junction had 5 bases not matched to a gene; V was cut back by 2 bases and J by 2 bases. The CDR3 protein is CASSFGTGGNYGYTF. The DNA for the CDR3 is TGTGCCAGCAGCTTTGGGACAGGCGGAAACTATGGCTACACCTTC.

The chain is built from TRBV30 and TRBJ1-1; no firm D call. Germline V lookup: CDR1 GTSNPN, CDR2 SVGIG (reference sequence). Trimming pared 0 bases from V and 1 base from J, leaving 9 bases between. The CDR3 runs to 14 residues. The CDR3 DNA reads TGTGCCTGGAGTGTACGGCACGCGAACACTGAAGCTTTCTTT. This translates into CAWSVRHANTEAFF.

The chain joins TRBV19 to TRBJ2-7; D uncertain. CDR1 and CDR2 (germline): LNHDA, SQIVND (reference sequence). V lost 3 bases and J lost 0, with 12 bases in between. This CDR3 region has 15 residues. Written as DNA, the CDR3 is TGTGCCAGTAGTATTATGTACTATGGCTCCTACGAGCAGTACTTC. Its translation is CASSIMYYGSYEQYF.

The rearrangement links TRBV19 to TRBJ1-5, with a tentative D call TRBD1 (5 bases). Germline V gene lookup returns CDR1 LNHDA and CDR2 SQIVND (reference sequence). The CDR3 has 12 amino acids. The V end lost 8 bases, the J end lost 9 bases, and 14 bases lay between the germline ends. The CDR3 reads CASSRGDPPQHF. The CDR3 DNA follows: TGTGCCAGTTCGCGGGGCGATCCGCCCCAGCATTTT.

The J gene is TRBJ1-5, the V gene TRBV11-2; a possible D gene is TRBD1 (6 bases). Trimming cost V 5 bases and J 6 bases, with 11 bases left between them. Germline V CDR1 and CDR2: SGHAT, FQNNGV. This CDR3 contains 13 residues. The DNA for the CDR3 is TGTGCCAGCAGCAGTAGGGGGAGTCAGCCCCAGCATTTT. This gives the protein CASSSRGSQPQHF.

The V and J genes are TRBV7-8 and TRBJ1-5; D is ambiguous. Germline CDR1 is SGHVS and CDR2 is FQNEAQ. V was shortened by 1 base and J by 7 bases, with 8 bases between the two germline ends. The CDR3 has 13 amino acids. CDR3 sequence: CASSLEVWQPQHF. For the CDR3, the DNA is TGTGCCAGCAGCTTAGAGGTGTGGCAGCCCCAGCATTTT.